What follows are 22 T cell receptor beta chains derived from one specimen sequenced in a study of beta chain features in type 1 diabetes. Study observations and caveats: Among all four CD4+ subsets, Type 1 diabetes patients had TCRB CDR3s that were moderately but significantly shorter.

As every portion of the isolated RNA was reverse transcribed, the sequencing read expressed TCRB transcripts. Assay used: immunoSEQ multiplex PCR; TCRdb lists only in-frame clones, some missing. The profile shows around 710,000 clones, over 10% of them singletons. These receptors have no known antigen. The sample taken for sequencing was naive CD4+ T cells from blood. These receptors were taken from a man aged 30-40 years with type 1 diabetes.

The chain has TRBV7-2 and TRBJ2-7; 10 bases agree with TRBD2. The germline V gene encodes CDR1 SGHTA and CDR2 FQGNSA. CDR3 length: 18 amino acids. J was trimmed by 3 bases and V by 2 bases; bases with no gene match: 13. The CDR3 protein is CASSLYGASGGGYYEQYF. CDR3 nucleotides: TGTGCCAGCAGCTTATATGGCGCTAGCGGGGGCGGTTACTACGAGCAGTACTTC. Complete variable domain (other parts from reference TRBV7-2 and TRBJ2-7): GAGVSQSPSNKVTEKGKDVELRCDPISGHTALYWYRQSLGQGLEFLIYFQGNSAPDKSGLPSDRFSAERTGGSVSTLTIQRTQQEDSAVYLCASSLYGASGGGYYEQYFGPGTRLTVT.

The chain couples TRBV7-9 to TRBJ1-1; 7 nucleotides align to TRBD1. Losses at the gene ends were 5 bases for V and 1 base for J; bases not matched to a gene: 7. CDR1 SEHNR and CDR2 FQNEAQ come from the germline V gene (reference sequence). The CDR3 is made up of 15 amino acids. CDR3 nucleotide sequence: TGTGCCAGCAGCCTAAGGGACAGCACGAACACTGAAGCTTTCTTT. This codes for CASSLRDSTNTEAFF. Full variable domain (outside the CDR3, taken from reference TRBV7-9 and TRBJ1-1): DTGVSQNPRHKITKRGQNVTFRCDPISEHNRLYWYRQTLGQGPEFLTYFQNEAQLEKSRLLSDRFSAERPKGSFSTLEIQRTEQGDSAMYLCASSLRDSTNTEAFFGQGTRLTVV.

This clone has just a few counts. This chain's CDR3 is CASSVERADRFLRNGYTF. The DNA for the CDR3 is TGTGCCAGCAGTGTCGAGCGGGCAGACCGTTTCCTACGTAATGGCTACACCTTC. This chain uses TRBV2 with TRBJ1-2; D is uncertain. The ends were cut back, 4 bases at V and 6 bases at J, with 27 bases in the middle. CDR1 is SNHLY and CDR2 is FYNNEI in the germline V gene. The CDR3 has 18 residues.

The table lists this clone with a few counts. The chain is built from TRBV2 and TRBJ1-3; D is uncertain. The CDR3 length is 13 residues. Germline V lookup: CDR1 SNHLY, CDR2 FYNNEI. The germline V and J ends were trimmed by 4 bases and 3 bases, with 7 bases remaining between them. The CDR3 loop reads CASSATDGNTIYF. CDR3 in DNA: TGTGCCAGCAGTGCTACAGATGGAAACACCATATATTTT.

The genes are TRBV7-6 and TRBJ2-2; D is undetermined. The germline V gene encodes CDR1 SGHVS and CDR2 FNYEAQ. Deletions cut 7 bases from V and 5 bases from J, with 11 bases between. This CDR3 spans 13 amino acids. The CDR3 spells CASTPFGTGELFF. In nucleotides, the CDR3 is TGTGCCAGCACCCCTTTCGGGACCGGGGAGCTGTTTTTT. Based on the CDR3 plus reference TRBV7-6 and TRBJ2-2, the full variable domain is GAGVSQSPRYKVTKRGQDVALRCDPISGHVSLYWYRQALGQGPEFLTYFNYEAQQDKSGLPNDRFSAERPEGSISTLTIQRTEQRDSAMYRCASTPFGTGELFFGEGSRLTVL.

The chain carries TRBV5-1 and TRBJ2-1; 10 nucleotides agree with TRBD2. The CDR3 totals 16 residues. Germline V gives CDR1 SGHRS, CDR2 YFSETQ. V gave up 0 bases and J gave up 6 bases; unmatched junction bases: 6. The CDR3 reads CASSLAASGGINEQFF. The CDR3 DNA reads as TGCGCCAGCAGCTTGGCCGCTAGCGGGGGTATCAATGAGCAGTTCTTC. The complete variable domain, with remaining parts taken from reference TRBV5-1 and TRBJ2-1, reads KAGVTQTPRYLIKTRGQQVTLSCSPISGHRSVSWYQQTPGQGLQFLFEYFSETQRNKGNFPGRFSGRQFSNSRSEMNVSTLELGDSALYLCASSLAASGGINEQFFGPGTRLTVL.

The J gene is TRBJ2-7, the V gene TRBV25-1; TRBD1 agrees at 7 bases. The V gene's germline CDR1 is MGHDK and CDR2 SYGVNS. V shed 4 bases and J 7 bases; nucleotides not matched to a gene: 7. The CDR3 has 13 amino acids. This CDR3 is CASSAPTGREQYF. The CDR3 DNA sequence: TGTGCCAGCAGTGCACCGACAGGGCGGGAGCAGTACTTC.

The chain joins TRBV18 to TRBJ2-7; TRBD1 matches 7 bases. CDR1 KGHSH and CDR2 LQKENI come from the germline V gene. The CDR3 has 16 residues. J was trimmed by 0 bases and V by 2 bases; bases with no gene match: 7. The CDR3 nucleotides are TGTGCCAGCTCACCAGGGGACAGTCTATCCTCCTACGAGCAGTACTTC. As protein: CASSPGDSLSSYEQYF.

This clone occurred a few times. This chain connects TRBV11-3 to TRBJ1-1, with unresolved D. This CDR3 has 16 amino acids. Germline CDR1 reads SGHNT; CDR2 reads YENEEA. Between the trimmed V and J ends, which lost 5 bases and 6 bases, there was a span of 22 bases. The CDR3 DNA follows: TGTGCCAGCAGCCGCGGGAGGGCAAAAGGAAGCGCTGAAGCTTTCTTT. Translating it yields CASSRGRAKGSAEAFF.

This chain joins TRBV14 and TRBJ2-2; weak D call: TRBD1 (5 bases). This CDR3 contains 17 residues. Trimming shortened V by 3 bases and J by 6 bases, and 20 bases separated the two germline ends. CDR1 and CDR2 (germline): SGHDN, FVKESK. CDR3 nucleotide sequence: TGTGCCAGCAGCCACATAAGGGCAGGGTCGGTGTCCGGGGAGCTGTTTTTT. Translation: CASSHIRAGSVSGELFF.

This chain uses TRBV9 with TRBJ2-5; TRBD2 matches 11 bases. CDR3 length: 17 amino acids. Trimming removed 4 bases from V and 2 bases from J; junction bases left unmatched: 10. Per germline, CDR1 SGDLS and CDR2 YYNGEE. Written as DNA, the CDR3 is TGTGCCAGCAGCCAAGCAGGTCTAGCGGGGGGACAAGAGACCCAGTACTTC. Translated, it gives CASSQAGLAGGQETQYF.

The chain uses TRBV9 and TRBJ2-1; D possibly corresponds to TRBD2 (8 bases). V lost 4 bases and J lost 7, with 21 bases in between. Per the germline V gene, CDR1 is SGDLS and CDR2 is YYNGEE. The CDR3 consists of 16 residues. CDR3 in DNA: TGTGCCAGCAGCCCCCCCGGGAGGGGGCGCGGGAATGAGCAGTTCTTC. Its translation is CASSPPGRGRGNEQFF.

This rearrangement joins TRBV5-6 to TRBJ1-6; 9 nucleotides match TRBD1. V lost 0 bases to trimming and J lost 7 bases; unmatched junction nucleotides: 2. CDR1 is SGHDT and CDR2 is YYEEEE in the germline V gene. CDR3 length: 15 residues. The CDR3 sequence: CASSLAQGANSPLHF. CDR3 sequence (DNA): TGTGCCAGCAGCTTGGCACAGGGGGCGAATTCACCCCTCCACTTT.

This clone was observed a handful of times. This chain uses TRBV11-2 with TRBJ1-2; 7 bases are a match to TRBD1. The V gene's germline CDR1 is SGHAT and CDR2 FQNNGV. The J segment lost 1 base and the V segment lost 5 bases, leaving 13 bases of the junction unmatched. The CDR3 length is 17 residues. This chain's CDR3 is CASSLFNRGHDNYGYTF. CDR3 in DNA: TGTGCCAGCAGCCTTTTCAACAGGGGTCACGATAACTATGGCTACACCTTC. Drawing the rest from reference TRBV11-2 and TRBJ1-2, the complete variable domain is EAGVAQSPRYKIIEKRQSVAFWCNPISGHATLYWYQQILGQGPKLLIQFQNNGVVDDSQLPKDRFSAERLKGVDSTLKIQPAKLEDSAVYLCASSLFNRGHDNYGYTFGSGTRLTVV.

V and J are TRBV4-3 and TRBJ2-5, with D hard to call. V was trimmed by 0 bases and J by 1 base, leaving 9 bases between them. Germline V lookup: CDR1 LGHNA, CDR2 YSLEER. The CDR3 consists of 15 residues. The CDR3 loop is CASSQDIGIQETQYF. In DNA form, the CDR3 reads TGCGCCAGCAGCCAAGACATCGGTATCCAAGAGACCCAGTACTTC.

A few counts support this clone. The rearrangement uses TRBV7-9 and TRBJ2-3; D is uncertain. The CDR3 length is 14 residues. The germline V and J ends were trimmed by 5 bases and 2 bases, with 11 bases remaining between them. Germline CDR1 reads SEHNR; CDR2 reads FQNEAQ (reference sequence). CDR3 DNA sequence: TGTGCCAGCAGCCCGGCATGGGCCACAGATACGCAGTATTTT. Translation gives CASSPAWATDTQYF. Full variable domain (missing parts from reference TRBV7-9 and TRBJ2-3): DTGVSQNPRHKITKRGQNVTFRCDPISEHNRLYWYRQTLGQGPEFLTYFQNEAQLEKSRLLSDRFSAERPKGSFSTLEIQRTEQGDSAMYLCASSPAWATDTQYFGPGTRLTVL.

This rearrangement joins TRBV19 to TRBJ1-2; no definite D call. The germline gives CDR1 LNHDA, CDR2 SQIVND (reference sequence). V gave up 1 base and J gave up 8 bases, with 8 bases separating them. The CDR3 is 12 residues long. The CDR3 loop is CASSIADGGYTF. CDR3 sequence (DNA): TGTGCCAGTAGTATAGCGGACGGGGGCTACACCTTC.

The chain recombines TRBV4-3 with TRBJ2-1; TRBD2 matches at 8 bases. The length of the CDR3 is 19 residues. Germline CDR1 LGHNA, CDR2 YSLEER. V lost 0 bases and J lost 0; bases outside the gene matches: 10. CDR3 amino acids: CASSQDLGERGYSYNEQFF. In DNA form, the CDR3 reads TGCGCCAGCAGCCAAGATCTGGGTGAGCGGGGGTACTCCTACAATGAGCAGTTCTTC.

The chain uses TRBV9 and TRBJ2-3; the match to TRBD2 covers 9 bases. The CDR3 is 18 residues long. The J segment lost 1 base and the V segment lost 0 bases, leaving 9 bases of the junction unmatched. Germline lookup yields CDR1 SGDLS and CDR2 YYNGEE. CDR3 DNA sequence: TGTGCCAGCAGCGTAGCTGGGTTTAGCGGGGGAGGCACAGATACGCAGTATTTT. This translates into CASSVAGFSGGGTDTQYF.

This clone appeared a few times. The chain carries TRBV11-2 and TRBJ1-1; no firm D call. The V and J ends lost 6 bases and 0 bases respectively, with 8 bases between them. CDR3 length: 13 amino acids. CDR1 and CDR2 from the germline V gene are SGHAT and FQNNGV. CDR3 DNA: TGTGCCAGCAGACTGAGGTTGAACACTGAAGCTTTCTTT. This translates into CASRLRLNTEAFF. Drawing the rest from reference TRBV11-2 and TRBJ1-1, the complete variable domain is EAGVAQSPRYKIIEKRQSVAFWCNPISGHATLYWYQQILGQGPKLLIQFQNNGVVDDSQLPKDRFSAERLKGVDSTLKIQPAKLEDSAVYLCASRLRLNTEAFFGQGTRLTVV.

This chain connects TRBV15 to TRBJ1-6; no clear D gene. The ends were cut back, 1 base at V and 0 bases at J, with 4 bases in the middle. The length of the CDR3 is 15 residues. Looked up from germline, CDR1 is LNHNV and CDR2 is YYDKDF (reference sequence). CDR3 nucleotide sequence: TGTGCCACCAGCAGAGGGAGCTCCTATAATTCACCCCTCCACTTT. This sequence encodes CATSRGSSYNSPLHF.

This clone turned up a few times. This chain joins TRBV28 and TRBJ1-2, with TRBD1 as a possible D gene (5 bases). The V gene's germline CDR1 is MDHEN and CDR2 SYDVKM. V lost 3 bases to trimming and J lost 0 bases, with 8 bases between them. This CDR3 has 14 amino acids. CDR3 protein: CASSLQGPNYGYTF. The CDR3 DNA reads as TGTGCCAGCAGTTTGCAGGGCCCTAACTATGGCTACACCTTC.